The present entry profiles one TCR beta chain with its context. The antigen is not known. 13 Jbeta primers and 60 Vbeta primers were used for the PCR. Profiling relied on immunoSEQ multiplex PCR, and the TCRdb table lists in-frame clones only, not all of them. This sample's table has about 39,000 clones. This entry is derived from a study of cytomegalovirus exposure and HLA in healthy donors. About the study: In an early release, HLA-typed donors contributed tens of millions of unique TCR sequences. Study results and limitations: It was only CMV serostatus that was available as immune exposure information. Researchers reportedly found TCR beta sequences accurately predicted most subjects' HLA-A and HLA-B alleles.

The ends lost 5 bases at V and 0 bases at J; junction bases unmatched: 8. In germline, CDR1 is MNHEY, CDR2 SMNVEV (reference sequence). The CDR3 is 16 residues long. The sequence was obtained from a woman under 40 in good health and CMV-seropositive. V usage is TRBV27 and J usage is TRBJ1-2, with TRBD1 identical over 8 bases. The specimen was PBMCs. This chain's CDR3 is CASSPPPDRANYGYTF. The DNA of the CDR3 is TGTGCCAGCAGTCCGCCCCCGGACAGGGCTAACTATGGCTACACCTTC.